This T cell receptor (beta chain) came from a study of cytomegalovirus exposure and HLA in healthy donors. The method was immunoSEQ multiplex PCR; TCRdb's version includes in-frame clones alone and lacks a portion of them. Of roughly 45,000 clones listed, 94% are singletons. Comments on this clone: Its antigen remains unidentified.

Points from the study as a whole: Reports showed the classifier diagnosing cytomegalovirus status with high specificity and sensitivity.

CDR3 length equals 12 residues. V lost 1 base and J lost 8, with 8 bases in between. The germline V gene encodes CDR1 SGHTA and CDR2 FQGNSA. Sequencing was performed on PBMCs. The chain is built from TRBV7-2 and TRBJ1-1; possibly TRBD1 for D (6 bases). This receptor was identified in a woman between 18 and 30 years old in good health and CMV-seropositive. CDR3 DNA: TGTGCCAGCAGCTTAGGGGGGGGCGAAGCTTTCTTT. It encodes CASSLGGGEAFF.